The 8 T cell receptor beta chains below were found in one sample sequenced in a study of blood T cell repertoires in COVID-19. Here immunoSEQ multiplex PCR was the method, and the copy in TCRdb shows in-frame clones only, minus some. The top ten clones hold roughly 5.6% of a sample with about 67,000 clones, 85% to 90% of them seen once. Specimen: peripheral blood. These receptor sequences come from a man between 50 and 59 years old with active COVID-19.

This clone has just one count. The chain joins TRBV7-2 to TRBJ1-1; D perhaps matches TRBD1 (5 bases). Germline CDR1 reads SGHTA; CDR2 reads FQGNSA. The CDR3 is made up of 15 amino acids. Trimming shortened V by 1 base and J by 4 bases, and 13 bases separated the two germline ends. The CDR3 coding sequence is TGTGCCAGCAGCTTAGTATCAGGGTCGGGCACTGAAGCTTTCTTT. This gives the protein CASSLVSGSGTEAFF.

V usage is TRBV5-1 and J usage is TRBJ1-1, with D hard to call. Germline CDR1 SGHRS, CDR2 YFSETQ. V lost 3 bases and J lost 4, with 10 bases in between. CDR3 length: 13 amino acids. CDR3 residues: CASSSLLGTEAFF. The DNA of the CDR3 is TGCGCCAGCAGCTCCCTACTTGGCACTGAAGCTTTCTTT.

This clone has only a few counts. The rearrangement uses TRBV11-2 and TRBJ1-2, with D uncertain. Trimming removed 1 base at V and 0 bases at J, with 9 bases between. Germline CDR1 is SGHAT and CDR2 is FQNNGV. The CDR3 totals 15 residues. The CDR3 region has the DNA TGTGCCAGCAGCTTAGCTCCAGCGTCTAACTATGGCTACACCTTC. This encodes CASSLAPASNYGYTF.

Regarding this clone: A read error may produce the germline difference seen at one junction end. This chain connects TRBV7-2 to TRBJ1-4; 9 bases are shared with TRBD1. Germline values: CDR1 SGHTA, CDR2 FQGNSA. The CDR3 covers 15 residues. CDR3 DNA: TGTGCCAGCAGTTTAGGACAGGGGTTGGCTGAAAAACTGTTTTTT. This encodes CASSLGQGLAEKLFF.

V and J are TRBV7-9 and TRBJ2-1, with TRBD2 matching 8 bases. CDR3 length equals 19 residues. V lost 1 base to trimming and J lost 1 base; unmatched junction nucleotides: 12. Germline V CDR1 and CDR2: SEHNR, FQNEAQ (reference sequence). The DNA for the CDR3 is TGTGCCAGCAGCTTAGATCGTCCGTCCCGGGAGGGATCCTACAATGAGCAGTTCTTC. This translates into CASSLDRPSREGSYNEQFF.

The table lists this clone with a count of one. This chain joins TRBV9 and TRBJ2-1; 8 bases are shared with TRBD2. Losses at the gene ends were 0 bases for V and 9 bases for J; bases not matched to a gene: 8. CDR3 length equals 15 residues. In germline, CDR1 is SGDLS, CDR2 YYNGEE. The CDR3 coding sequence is TGTGCCAGCAGCGTAGCAGCTAGCGGGTTGACTGAGCAGTTCTTC. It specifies CASSVAASGLTEQFF.

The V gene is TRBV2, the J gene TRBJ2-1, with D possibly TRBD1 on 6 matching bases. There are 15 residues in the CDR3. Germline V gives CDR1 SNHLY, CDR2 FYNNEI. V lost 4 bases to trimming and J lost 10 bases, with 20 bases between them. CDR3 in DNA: TGTGCCAGCAGTGTCGGGACAAATATCGGCGAGGAGCAGTTCTTC. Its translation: CASSVGTNIGEEQFF.

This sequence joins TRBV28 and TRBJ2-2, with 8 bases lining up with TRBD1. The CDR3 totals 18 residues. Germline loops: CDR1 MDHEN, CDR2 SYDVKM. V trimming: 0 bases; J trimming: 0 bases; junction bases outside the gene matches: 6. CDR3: CASSLWRQTGANTGELFF. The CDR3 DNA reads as TGTGCCAGCAGTTTATGGAGACAGACAGGGGCGAACACCGGGGAGCTGTTTTTT.